Below are 29 T cell receptor beta chains sequenced from a single sample in a study of T cell repertoires in cytomegalovirus infection. TCRdb re-analysed the reads in MiXCR, keeping a single row per CDR3 protein. The sample has hundreds of thousands of distinct CDR3 sequences, around a sixth seen once; the top ten hold more than 10%. The sequencing sample was made of PBMCs. All receptors come from a human donor in good health (CMV status not recorded). Some clones in this sample may be carry-over from other donors' samples.

This clonotype was picked up a small number of times. This chain uses TRBV10-3 with TRBJ1-1; 9 nucleotides line up with TRBD1. CDR3 size: 13 residues. V lost 6 bases to trimming and J lost 5 bases; unmatched junction nucleotides: 4. Per germline, CDR1 ENHRY and CDR2 SYGVKD. CDR3 sequence reads: CAIRTGGGTEAFF. CDR3 nucleotide sequence: TGTGCCATCAGGACAGGGGGTGGGACTGAAGCTTTCTTT.

This clonotype has at least ten counts. The chain uses TRBV7-8 and TRBJ1-5; D uncertain. The CDR3 is made up of 15 amino acids. Trimming shortened V by 5 bases and J by 1 base, and 12 bases separated the two germline ends. From germline, CDR1 is SGHVS and CDR2 FQNEAQ. The CDR3 coding sequence is TGTGCCAGCAGCCGGAACAGCTTGAGCAATCAGCCCCAGCATTTT. Residues: CASSRNSLSNQPQHF.

This clonotype was observed a handful of times. The chain couples TRBV7-6 to TRBJ1-4; maybe TRBD1 (6 bases). CDR1 and CDR2 (germline): SGHVS, FNYEAQ. CDR3 length: 14 residues. V was pared by 5 bases and J by 7 bases, with 14 bases between. CDR3 DNA: TGTGCCAGCAGCATACGAACAGGGAGTGAAAAACTGTTTTTT. Translation gives CASSIRTGSEKLFF.

The sample holds many counts of this clonotype. V usage is TRBV4-1 and J usage is TRBJ2-6; D may correspond to TRBD1 or TRBD2 (5 bases each). V was shortened by 0 bases and J by 0 bases, with 15 bases between the two germline ends. This CDR3 has 19 residues. CDR1 is MGHRA and CDR2 is YSYEKL in the germline V gene. In DNA, the CDR3 is TGCGCCAGCAGCCAAGACGGGACGAGACATTTCTCTGGGGCCAACGTCCTGACTTTC. Amino acids: CASSQDGTRHFSGANVLTF.

This chain joins TRBV20-1 and TRBJ1-1; no firm D call. The CDR3 runs 16 residues. Trimming stripped 5 bases from V and 0 bases from J, with 19 bases between. CDR1 is DFQATT, CDR2 SNEGSKA, per germline (reference sequence). CDR3 coding DNA: TGCAGTGCTGCACTCCGACCGCCGCGTGTGAACACTGAAGCTTTCTTT. Protein sequence: CSAALRPPRVNTEAFF.

CDR3 nucleotide sequence: TGTGCCAGCAGTTTTTGGGGGGCGGGTGGAAACACCATATATTTT. It is translated as CASSFWGAGGNTIYF. V gene TRBV28 combines with J gene TRBJ1-3, with a possible D match to TRBD1 (6 bases). The V and J ends lost 3 bases and 3 bases respectively, with 12 bases between them. The CDR3 sequence is 15 residues long. Looked up from germline, CDR1 is MDHEN and CDR2 is SYDVKM.

This clonotype has a count of ten or more. The chain combines TRBV27 with TRBJ1-6; D is unclear. Germline V gene lookup returns CDR1 MNHEY and CDR2 SMNVEV (reference sequence). V lost 5 bases to trimming and J lost 4 bases, with 12 bases between them. The CDR3 contains 15 residues. The CDR3 is CASSIDPGYNSPLHF. For the CDR3, the DNA is TGTGCCAGCAGTATAGACCCGGGATATAATTCACCCCTCCACTTT.

This clonotype has just a few counts. The V and J genes are TRBV19 and TRBJ2-7; TRBD1 agrees at 9 bases. Germline V lookup: CDR1 LNHDA, CDR2 SQIVND (reference sequence). This CDR3 has 14 residues. V shed 7 bases and J 6 bases; nucleotides not matched to a gene: 10. The CDR3 loop reads CASTTGQGFSEQYF. The CDR3 DNA follows: TGTGCCAGTACCACAGGACAGGGGTTCTCCGAGCAGTACTTC. Using reference TRBV19 and TRBJ2-7 for the parts outside the CDR3, the full variable domain is DGGITQSPKYLFRKEGQNVTLSCEQNLNHDAMYWYRQDPGQGLRLIYYSQIVNDFQKGDIAEGYSVSREKKESFPLTVTSAQKNPTAFYLCASTTGQGFSEQYFGPGTRLTVT.

The chain links TRBV12-3 or TRBV12-4 to TRBJ2-1, with D possibly matching TRBD2 (6 bases). V lost 6 bases to trimming and J lost 6 bases, with 15 bases between them. This CDR3 has 14 residues. In DNA, the CDR3 is TGTGCCAGCAGGGGAGGCCCGGCTCTCAATGAGCAGTTCTTC. It specifies CASRGGPALNEQFF.

The chain employs TRBV28 and TRBJ2-5; 8 nucleotides match TRBD1. Germline CDR1 is MDHEN and CDR2 is SYDVKM. This CDR3 is built from 16 residues. The junction had 11 bases not matched to a gene; V was cut back by 3 bases and J by 5 bases. The CDR3 is CASSFPDRGIWETQYF. DNA for the CDR3: TGTGCCAGCAGTTTCCCTGACAGGGGAATTTGGGAGACCCAGTACTTC. The complete variable domain, with remaining parts taken from reference TRBV28 and TRBJ2-5, reads DVKVTQSSRYLVKRTGEKVFLECVQDMDHENMFWYRQDPGLGLRLIYFSYDVKMKEKGDIPEGYSVSREKKERFSLILESASTNQTSMYLCASSFPDRGIWETQYFGPGTRLLVL.

For this clonotype: Since a much larger clone is just one base distant, this may be a read error. The J gene is TRBJ2-7, the V gene TRBV7-8; possibly TRBD1 for D (5 bases). Looked up from germline, CDR1 is SGHVS and CDR2 is FQNEAQ. CDR3 length equals 14 residues. The germline V and J ends were trimmed by 6 bases and 6 bases, with 18 bases remaining between them. As DNA, the CDR3 is TGTGCCAGCAGTTCTTGGGGCAGGGCAAGCGAGCAGTACTTC. Residues: CASSSWGRASEQYF.

The chain uses TRBV7-9 and TRBJ1-1; 7 bases are a match to TRBD1. The CDR3 runs 14 residues. Germline CDR1 SEHNR, CDR2 FQNEAQ (reference sequence). Trimming cost V 5 bases and J 4 bases; bases outside gene matches: 7. The CDR3 DNA reads TGTGCCAGCAGCAAACAGGGGATCGGCACTGAAGCTTTCTTT. This translates into CASSKQGIGTEAFF.

This chain connects TRBV20-1 to TRBJ2-5; maybe TRBD2 (7 bases). CDR3 size: 17 residues. Germline V gene lookup returns CDR1 DFQATT and CDR2 SNEGSKA (reference sequence). V gave up 0 bases and J gave up 1 base, with 18 bases separating them. The CDR3 sequence: CSARDHGGPGRQETQYF. CDR3 DNA: TGCAGTGCTAGAGACCACGGGGGGCCTGGCCGCCAAGAGACCCAGTACTTC.

The table lists this clonotype with a few counts. The V and J genes are TRBV19 and TRBJ2-5; 10 bases align to TRBD1. Trimming at V came to 5 bases and at J to 1 base, leaving 1 base not matched to a gene. Germline V lookup: CDR1 LNHDA, CDR2 SQIVND (reference sequence). There are 14 residues in the CDR3. The CDR3 spells CASSGTGVQETQYF. In nucleotides, the CDR3 is TGTGCCAGTAGTGGGACAGGGGTCCAAGAGACCCAGTACTTC.

This clonotype came up a few times. The genes are TRBV24-1 and TRBJ2-3; D possibly corresponds to TRBD1 (6 bases). Between the trimmed V and J ends, which lost 6 bases and 6 bases, there was a span of 18 bases. Per germline, CDR1 KGHDR and CDR2 SFDVKD. The CDR3 length is 15 residues. The CDR3 nucleotides read TGTGCCACCAGTTGGACGGCTGGGACAACGGATACGCAGTATTTT. The encoded protein is CATSWTAGTTDTQYF.

The V gene is TRBV18, the J gene TRBJ2-5; 10 bases match TRBD1. The CDR3 is made up of 15 amino acids. Losses at the gene ends were 0 bases for V and 7 bases for J; bases not matched to a gene: 5. Germline V gene sequence: CDR1 KGHSH, CDR2 LQKENI. DNA of the CDR3: TGTGCCAGCTCACCACCGGGCAGGGACAGGGGGACCCAGTACTTC. Its translation: CASSPPGRDRGTQYF.

This clonotype appeared many times. V and J are TRBV12-3 or TRBV12-4 and TRBJ2-1, with TRBD1 matching over 7 bases. There are 17 residues in the CDR3. V was clipped by 2 bases and J by 4 bases; unmatched bases: 11. The CDR3 nucleotides are TGTGCCAGCAGTTTAAGGTCCAGGGGGAAACCGTACAATGAGCAGTTCTTC. Encoded protein: CASSLRSRGKPYNEQFF.

The chain joins TRBV5-1 to TRBJ2-5; a possible D gene is TRBD1 (6 bases). The CDR3 runs to 14 residues. V gave up 4 bases and J gave up 2 bases, with 12 bases separating them. CDR1 SGHRS and CDR2 YFSETQ come from the germline V gene. The CDR3 DNA follows: TGCGCCAGCAGCAGCCGGACAGCTCAAGAGACCCAGTACTTC. Translated: CASSSRTAQETQYF. Full variable domain (missing parts from reference TRBV5-1 and TRBJ2-5): KAGVTQTPRYLIKTRGQQVTLSCSPISGHRSVSWYQQTPGQGLQFLFEYFSETQRNKGNFPGRFSGRQFSNSRSEMNVSTLELGDSALYLCASSSRTAQETQYFGPGTRLLVL.

The chain employs TRBV12-3 or TRBV12-4 and TRBJ1-6, with 9 bases fitting TRBD1. Trimming removed 3 bases from V and 5 bases from J; junction bases left unmatched: 2. The CDR3 loop spans 15 amino acids. CDR3 DNA sequence: TGTGCCAGCAGTTTTGGGACAGGGAATAATTCACCCCTCCACTTT. Its protein product is CASSFGTGNNSPLHF.

This clonotype was counted many times. The chain carries TRBV7-9 and TRBJ2-5; TRBD1 might be the D (6 bases). The CDR3 runs 15 residues. Germline V CDR1 and CDR2: SEHNR, FQNEAQ (reference sequence). Trimming left V 5 bases short and J 5 bases short, with 18 bases between. For the CDR3, the DNA is TGTGCCAGCAGCCGTCGGACAGTCTTGGGGGAGACCCAGTACTTC. Its protein is CASSRRTVLGETQYF. Looking up the rest from reference TRBV7-9 and TRBJ2-5 gives the full variable domain: DTGVSQNPRHKITKRGQNVTFRCDPISEHNRLYWYRQTLGQGPEFLTYFQNEAQLEKSRLLSDRFSAERPKGSFSTLEIQRTEQGDSAMYLCASSRRTVLGETQYFGPGTRLLVL.

This clonotype was seen ten or more times. The chain couples TRBV6-6 to TRBJ2-5; the D gene is possibly TRBD1 (6 bases). Germline V gives CDR1 MNHNY, CDR2 SVGAGI (reference sequence). This CDR3 spans 17 amino acids. V lost 0 bases and J lost 4, with 18 bases in between. The CDR3 is CASSYSRDITWLETQYF. In DNA form, the CDR3 reads TGTGCCAGCAGTTACTCGAGGGACATTACTTGGCTAGAGACCCAGTACTTC.

This clonotype was seen ten or more times. J is TRBJ2-4 and V is TRBV7-2, with 13 bases identical to TRBD2. J was trimmed by 10 bases and V by 5 bases; bases with no gene match: 5. The germline V gene encodes CDR1 SGHTA and CDR2 FQGNSA. This CDR3 is 14 amino acids long. Here the CDR3 reads CASSQGTSGKIQYF. DNA for the CDR3: TGTGCCAGCAGCCAAGGGACTAGCGGGAAGATTCAGTACTTC.

This clonotype was recorded many times. The chain employs TRBV4-3 and TRBJ1-2; TRBD1 might be the D (6 bases). Trimming took 4 bases from V and 7 from J, leaving 19 bases between them. CDR1 and CDR2 (germline): LGHNA, YSLEER. The CDR3 contains 15 residues. The CDR3 DNA reads as TGCGCCAGCAGCCGGTCAGCCCCCGGGGGCTCTGGCTACACCTTC. Its protein is CASSRSAPGGSGYTF.

This clonotype was seen a handful of times. This chain connects TRBV12-3 or TRBV12-4 to TRBJ2-7, with 7 nucleotides matching TRBD1. This CDR3 is 17 amino acids long. Unmatched junction bases numbered 16, after V lost 4 bases and J lost 4 bases. DNA of the CDR3: TGTGCCAGCAGTTCCCGGGGACAGTATGGAGGTTGGTACGAGCAGTACTTC. Translation: CASSSRGQYGGWYEQYF.

This clonotype was seen a few times. Here the CDR3 DNA reads TGCGCCAGCAGCCACAGCGGGGGAGCCGGGGAGCTGTTTTTT. It encodes CASSHSGGAGELFF. The chain links TRBV4-3 to TRBJ2-2, with 8 nucleotides matching TRBD2. CDR1 is LGHNA and CDR2 is YSLEER in the germline V gene. V lost 3 bases, J lost 6 bases, and 3 bases stayed unmatched. CDR3 length: 14 amino acids.

In its sample, this clonotype was seen many times. This sequence joins TRBV7-6 and TRBJ2-6; TRBD1 matches at 9 bases. The CDR3 spans 18 residues. V was clipped by 4 bases and J by 0 bases; unmatched bases: 7. Germline V lookup: CDR1 SGHVS, CDR2 FNYEAQ. The CDR3: CASSYMTGGNSGANVLTF. Here the CDR3 DNA reads TGTGCCAGCAGCTACATGACAGGGGGAAACTCTGGGGCCAACGTCCTGACTTTC.

The CDR3 coding sequence is TGCGCCAGCAGCTTAAGGGGACAGAATGAGCAGTTCTTC. It translates to CASSLRGQNEQFF. This chain uses TRBV4-1 with TRBJ2-1, with TRBD1 matching over 7 bases. The V gene end was trimmed by 5 bases and the J gene end by 7 bases; junction bases not matched to a gene: 5. The CDR3 length is 13 residues. The germline gives CDR1 MGHRA, CDR2 YSYEKL.

The chain links TRBV29-1 to TRBJ2-1; no clear D gene. The CDR3 covers 12 residues. CDR1 SQVTM and CDR2 ANQGSEA come from the germline V gene. V gave up 4 bases and J gave up 6 bases, with 10 bases separating them. The CDR3 DNA is TGCAGCGTTGCGGGTAGGGTCAATGAGCAGTTCTTC. It specifies CSVAGRVNEQFF.

This clonotype appeared a few times. The rearrangement joins TRBV2 to TRBJ1-5; weak D call: TRBD1 (6 bases). V was cut by 6 bases and J by 1 base, with 13 bases left in between. The CDR3 is 15 residues long. Germline V gene sequence: CDR1 SNHLY, CDR2 FYNNEI. The CDR3 bases are TGTGCCAGCAGCGTCGGACAGACAAGCAATCAGCCCCAGCATTTT. Its translation is CASSVGQTSNQPQHF.